Below, one T cell receptor (beta chain) is given with its context. The data were obtained in a study of cytomegalovirus exposure and HLA in healthy donors. Per germline, CDR1 DFQATT and CDR2 SNEGSKA (reference sequence). This CDR3 comprises 11 residues. Primers included in the PCR were 60 Vbeta and 13 Jbeta primers. Clones were read by immunoSEQ multiplex PCR, and TCRdb kept only the in-frame ones, dropping some. This sample yields 85,000 to 120,000 clones, of which approximately 87% are seen a single time; approximately 2.4% belongs to the top ten. The sequence was obtained from a man aged 35 to 55 in good health and CMV-seronegative. Material: PBMCs. This chain uses TRBV20-1 with TRBJ2-5, with a weak D call TRBD1 (6 bases). The CDR3 sequence: CSAGQQETQYF. The CDR3 DNA follows: TGCAGCGCAGGACAGCAAGAGACCCAGTACTTC.